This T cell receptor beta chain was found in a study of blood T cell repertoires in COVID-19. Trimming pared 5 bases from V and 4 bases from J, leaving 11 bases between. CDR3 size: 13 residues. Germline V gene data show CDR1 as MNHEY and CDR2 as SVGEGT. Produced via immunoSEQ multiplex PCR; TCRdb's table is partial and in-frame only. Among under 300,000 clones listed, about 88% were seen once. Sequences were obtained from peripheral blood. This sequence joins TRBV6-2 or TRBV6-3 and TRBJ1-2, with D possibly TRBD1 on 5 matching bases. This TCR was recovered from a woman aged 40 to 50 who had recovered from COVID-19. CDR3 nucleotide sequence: TGTGCCAGCAGTCCCCGACAGACCTATGGCTACACCTTC. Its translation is CASSPRQTYGYTF.